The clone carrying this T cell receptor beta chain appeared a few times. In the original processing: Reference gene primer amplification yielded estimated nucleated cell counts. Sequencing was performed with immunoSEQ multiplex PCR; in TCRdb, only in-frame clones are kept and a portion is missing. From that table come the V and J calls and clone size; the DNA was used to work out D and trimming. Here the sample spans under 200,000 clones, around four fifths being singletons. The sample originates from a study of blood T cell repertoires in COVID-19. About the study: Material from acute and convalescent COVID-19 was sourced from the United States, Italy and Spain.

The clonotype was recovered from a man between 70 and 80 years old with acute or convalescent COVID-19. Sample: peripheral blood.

CDR3 nucleotide sequence: TGTGCCTGGAGTAGGGACTCGGGACAGGGAAACACCATATATTTT. It yields the protein CAWSRDSGQGNTIYF. The chain uses TRBV30 and TRBJ1-3; 7 bases map to TRBD1. The germline V gene encodes CDR1 GTSNPN and CDR2 SVGIG (reference sequence). This CDR3 is 15 amino acids long. J gave up 4 bases and V 2 bases, and 8 bases lay outside the gene matches.